A selection of T cell receptor beta chains follows, all from one sample in a study of T cells after yellow fever vaccination. Each CDR3 protein gets one entry after TCRdb re-called the 5' RACE reads with MiXCR. The table shows around 230,000 distinct CDR3 sequences, with around 6.7% occurring only once. Source: CD4+ T cells sorted from PBMCs, taken on the day of the yellow fever booster vaccination. These receptors originate from a young man who received the YFV17D yellow fever vaccine. CDR3s include the opening cysteine and the closing phenylalanine or tryptophan. The D gene is left open where the match is weak. Clone sizes are given selectively: once, few, many, or a class where the clone is expanded.

d_gene	j_gene	abundance	v_gene	CDR3aa	CDR3nt
.	TRBJ2-1	.	TRBV9	CASSVEAGSYNEQFF	TGTGCCAGCAGCGTAGAGGCGGGTTCCTACAATGAGCAGTTCTTC
.	TRBJ1-1	.	TRBV6-5	CASSFQTGGDEAFF	TGTGCCAGCAGTTTCCAGACAGGCGGCGATGAAGCTTTCTTT
.	TRBJ1-2	few	TRBV7-9	CASSLAETRGSGYTF	TGTGCCAGCAGCTTAGCGGAAACAAGGGGCTCTGGCTACACCTTC
.	TRBJ2-1	.	TRBV24-1	CATRKGRGGMAYNEQFF	TGTGCCACCAGGAAGGGACGGGGCGGGATGGCCTACAATGAGCAGTTCTTC
.	TRBJ1-5	.	TRBV7-2	CASSLAESQPQHF	TGTGCCAGCAGCTTAGCTGAGTCTCAGCCCCAGCATTTT
.	TRBJ2-7	.	TRBV5-1	CASSLGPGGSYEQYF	TGCGCCAGCAGCTTGGGCCCCGGCGGGTCCTACGAGCAGTACTTC
.	TRBJ2-2	many	TRBV7-9	CASSRRGDLRFGELFF	TGTGCCAGCAGCCGGAGAGGGGACCTCCGGTTCGGGGAGCTGTTTTTT
.	TRBJ1-1	.	TRBV3-1	CASSQEALLDTEAFF	TGTGCCAGCAGCCAAGAAGCCCTGTTGGACACTGAAGCTTTCTTT
TRBD1	TRBJ1-5	many	TRBV4-3	CASSHSTGNNQPQHF	TGCGCCAGCAGCCACTCGACAGGGAACAATCAGCCCCAGCATTTT
.	TRBJ1-5	.	TRBV6-1	CASSEARGPKHF	TGTGCCAGCAGTGAAGCGCGGGGCCCTAAACATTTT
.	TRBJ2-6	.	TRBV20-1	CSAPVPPGANVLTF	TGCAGTGCGCCAGTTCCACCTGGGGCCAACGTCCTGACTTTC
TRBD2	TRBJ2-1	many	TRBV4-3	CASSQDALADYNEQFF	TGCGCCAGCAGCCAAGATGCACTAGCGGACTACAATGAGCAGTTCTTC
.	TRBJ1-1	.	TRBV10-3	CAIAVAGNTEAFF	TGTGCCATCGCGGTGGCTGGGAACACTGAAGCTTTCTTT
.	TRBJ2-3	many	TRBV5-1	CASSLRQTDTQYF	TGCGCCAGCAGCTTGAGGCAGACAGATACGCAGTATTTT
.	TRBJ1-2	.	TRBV5-6	CASGTGTLSYGYTF	TGTGCCAGCGGAACGGGGACGCTATCCTATGGCTACACCTTC
TRBD2	TRBJ2-5	few	TRBV20-1	CSAPIWGRAQETQYF	TGCAGTGCCCCGATTTGGGGGAGGGCCCAAGAGACCCAGTACTTC
.	TRBJ2-3	few	TRBV11-2	CASSLIAGTLTDTQYF	TGTGCCAGCAGCTTAATCGCCGGGACCCTTACAGATACGCAGTATTTT
TRBD2	TRBJ2-2	few	TRBV28	CASSFGSAGVLFTGELFF	TGTGCCAGCAGTTTTGGTTCGGCGGGAGTATTATTTACCGGGGAGCTGTTTTTT
TRBD1	TRBJ2-2	.	TRBV20-1	CSARRTGEGAGELFF	TGCAGTGCTAGACGGACAGGGGAAGGGGCCGGGGAGCTGTTTTTT
.	TRBJ2-2	.	TRBV5-6	CASSLIGGSDTGELFF	TGTGCCAGCAGCTTAATTGGGGGATCGGACACCGGGGAGCTGTTTTTT
.	TRBJ1-6	.	TRBV12-3/TRBV12-4	CASSFQGNSPLHF	TGTGCCAGCAGTTTCCAGGGGAATTCACCCCTCCACTTT
.	TRBJ1-2	.	TRBV29-1	CSADKTERSDYGYTF	TGCAGCGCCGACAAGACAGAACGCTCGGACTATGGCTACACCTTC
.	TRBJ1-1	few	TRBV7-2	CASSLQSGDTEAFF	TGTGCCAGCAGCTTACAGTCAGGGGACACTGAAGCTTTCTTT
.	TRBJ2-1	few	TRBV14	CASSQGKRLTGWGSQFF	TGTGCCAGCAGCCAAGGGAAGCGCCTGACTGGGTGGGGATCACAGTTCTTC
.	TRBJ2-2	.	TRBV5-4	CASSLVGTYTGELFF	TGTGCCAGCAGCTTGGTCGGGACTTACACCGGGGAGCTGTTTTTT
.	TRBJ2-5	.	TRBV18	CASSPRIASYQETQYF	TGTGCCAGCTCACCACGGATAGCGAGCTACCAAGAGACCCAGTACTTC
TRBD2	TRBJ2-7	few	TRBV3-1	CASSPGSGTSGTYEQYF	TGTGCCAGCAGCCCCGGGTCCGGGACTAGCGGGACCTACGAGCAGTACTTC
.	TRBJ2-7	few	TRBV21-1	CASSTPGQGGPAEQYF	TGTGCCAGCAGCACGCCGGGACAGGGGGGCCCCGCCGAGCAGTACTTC
TRBD1	TRBJ2-7	many	TRBV29-1	CSVLGQGAWEQYF	TGCAGCGTCCTAGGACAGGGGGCGTGGGAGCAGTACTTC
.	TRBJ1-1	few	TRBV5-1	CASSLLPAGDTEAFF	TGCGCCAGCAGCTTACTCCCAGCGGGGGACACTGAAGCTTTCTTT
TRBD1	TRBJ1-5	.	TRBV5-8	CASSGGQGAGQPQHF	TGTGCCAGCAGCGGGGGACAGGGGGCCGGGCAGCCCCAGCATTTT
.	TRBJ2-5	many	TRBV11-2	CASSSPRGGETQYF	TGTGCCAGCAGCTCCCCCAGGGGAGGAGAGACCCAGTACTTC
TRBD2	TRBJ2-1	few	TRBV12-5	CASGSPSGSSYNEQFF	TGTGCTAGTGGTTCTCCTAGCGGGAGCTCCTACAATGAGCAGTTCTTC
.	TRBJ2-3	.	TRBV20-1	CSASDRSTDTQYF	TGCAGTGCTAGCGACCGAAGCACAGATACGCAGTATTTT
.	TRBJ2-1	many	TRBV20-1	CSARDRSGLSSYNEQFF	TGCAGTGCTAGAGATCGGAGCGGGTTAAGCTCCTACAATGAGCAGTTCTTC
.	TRBJ2-1	.	TRBV5-6	CASSFQGLPGVF	TGTGCCAGCAGCTTCCAGGGGCTCCCTGGTGTCTTC
.	TRBJ1-2	many	TRBV20-1	CSASTEPYGYTF	TGCAGTGCTAGCACCGAGCCGTATGGCTACACCTTC
.	TRBJ2-6	.	TRBV5-1	CASTPAGFSSTGANVLTF	TGCGCCAGCACCCCAGCAGGGTTCTCATCTACTGGGGCCAACGTCCTGACTTTC
TRBD2	TRBJ2-1	many	TRBV6-2/TRBV6-3	CASREVFAGAGNEQFF	TGTGCCAGCAGAGAAGTCTTTGCGGGAGCGGGCAATGAGCAGTTCTTC
TRBD2	TRBJ2-2	many	TRBV7-9	CASGIAGGTGELFF	TGTGCCAGCGGAATAGCGGGAGGAACCGGGGAGCTGTTTTTT
.	TRBJ2-7	many	TRBV9	CASSATDRAYEQYF	TGTGCCAGCAGCGCGACGGACAGAGCCTACGAGCAGTACTTC
.	TRBJ2-7	many	TRBV24-1	CATSDPGRWQYF	TGTGCCACCAGTGACCCCGGACGTTGGCAGTACTTC
.	TRBJ2-4	many	TRBV20-1	CSASPGSGSDIQYF	TGCAGTGCTTCGCCGGGCAGTGGGAGTGACATTCAGTACTTC